The rows below give T cell receptor beta chains drawn from one sample of a study of T cell repertoires in cytomegalovirus infection. MiXCR, run by TCRdb on the reads, gives a single entry per CDR3 protein. Here the sample spans approximately 240,000 distinct CDR3 sequences, 9% to 15% being singletons. Sequences were obtained from PBMCs. These receptor sequences come from a human donor in good health (CMV status not recorded). Some clones in this sample may be carry-over from other donors' samples. The conserved cysteine and the conserved F or W are not part of the CDR3 here. The D gene is left open where the match is weak.

d_call,v_call,cdr3_aa
NA,TRBV14,ASSQHYMNTEAF
NA,TRBV20-1,SARVLRPGGETQY
TRBD1,TRBV6-5,ASSWTGAHTGELF
TRBD1,TRBV11-1,ASSLRDRGPPYEQY
NA,TRBV20-1,SARDLGANNEQF
NA,TRBV2,ASSEWTALDQAF
TRBD2,TRBV7-8,ASSLEMPGGTGELF
NA,TRBV19,ASSIGGQMGEQY
TRBD1,TRBV5-1,ASSLIPDRDYGYT
NA,TRBV7-8,ASSRRDGQGSMDEQF
NA,TRBV5-6,ASSLGSAARHTDTQY
NA,TRBV7-2,ASSLFSHTGELF
TRBD1,TRBV19,ASSIYRGFSGANVLT
NA,TRBV6-1,ASSSRTDYNEQF
NA,TRBV7-2,ASSPGGGASQPQH
NA,TRBV5-1,ASSQATGNTGELF